This T cell receptor beta chain was recovered during a study of patients and donors after allogeneic stem cell transplantation. The germline V gene encodes CDR1 DFQATT and CDR2 SNEGSKA (reference sequence). V gave up 1 base and J gave up 2 bases; unmatched junction bases: 10. The CDR3 has 16 residues. The sample holds a few counts of this clonotype. TCRdb reprocessed the RT-PCR reads via MiXCR and lists one record per CDR3 protein. The data hold about 88,000 distinct CDR3 sequences, with roughly 52% observed a single time. This chain links TRBV20-1 with TRBJ1-1; TRBD1 aligns across 7 bases. Sequencing used blood, either unsorted or a sorted T cell fraction (not recorded which). The sequence was obtained from a human donor who was either an allogeneic HSCT recipient or a stem cell or donor lymphocyte infusion donor (not recorded which). It is not recorded whose cells these are; they may come from a transplant donor. The DNA for the CDR3 is TGCAGTGCTAGAGCTCACAGGGGCCCCTTTAACACTGAAGCTTTCTTT. Its protein is CSARAHRGPFNTEAFF.